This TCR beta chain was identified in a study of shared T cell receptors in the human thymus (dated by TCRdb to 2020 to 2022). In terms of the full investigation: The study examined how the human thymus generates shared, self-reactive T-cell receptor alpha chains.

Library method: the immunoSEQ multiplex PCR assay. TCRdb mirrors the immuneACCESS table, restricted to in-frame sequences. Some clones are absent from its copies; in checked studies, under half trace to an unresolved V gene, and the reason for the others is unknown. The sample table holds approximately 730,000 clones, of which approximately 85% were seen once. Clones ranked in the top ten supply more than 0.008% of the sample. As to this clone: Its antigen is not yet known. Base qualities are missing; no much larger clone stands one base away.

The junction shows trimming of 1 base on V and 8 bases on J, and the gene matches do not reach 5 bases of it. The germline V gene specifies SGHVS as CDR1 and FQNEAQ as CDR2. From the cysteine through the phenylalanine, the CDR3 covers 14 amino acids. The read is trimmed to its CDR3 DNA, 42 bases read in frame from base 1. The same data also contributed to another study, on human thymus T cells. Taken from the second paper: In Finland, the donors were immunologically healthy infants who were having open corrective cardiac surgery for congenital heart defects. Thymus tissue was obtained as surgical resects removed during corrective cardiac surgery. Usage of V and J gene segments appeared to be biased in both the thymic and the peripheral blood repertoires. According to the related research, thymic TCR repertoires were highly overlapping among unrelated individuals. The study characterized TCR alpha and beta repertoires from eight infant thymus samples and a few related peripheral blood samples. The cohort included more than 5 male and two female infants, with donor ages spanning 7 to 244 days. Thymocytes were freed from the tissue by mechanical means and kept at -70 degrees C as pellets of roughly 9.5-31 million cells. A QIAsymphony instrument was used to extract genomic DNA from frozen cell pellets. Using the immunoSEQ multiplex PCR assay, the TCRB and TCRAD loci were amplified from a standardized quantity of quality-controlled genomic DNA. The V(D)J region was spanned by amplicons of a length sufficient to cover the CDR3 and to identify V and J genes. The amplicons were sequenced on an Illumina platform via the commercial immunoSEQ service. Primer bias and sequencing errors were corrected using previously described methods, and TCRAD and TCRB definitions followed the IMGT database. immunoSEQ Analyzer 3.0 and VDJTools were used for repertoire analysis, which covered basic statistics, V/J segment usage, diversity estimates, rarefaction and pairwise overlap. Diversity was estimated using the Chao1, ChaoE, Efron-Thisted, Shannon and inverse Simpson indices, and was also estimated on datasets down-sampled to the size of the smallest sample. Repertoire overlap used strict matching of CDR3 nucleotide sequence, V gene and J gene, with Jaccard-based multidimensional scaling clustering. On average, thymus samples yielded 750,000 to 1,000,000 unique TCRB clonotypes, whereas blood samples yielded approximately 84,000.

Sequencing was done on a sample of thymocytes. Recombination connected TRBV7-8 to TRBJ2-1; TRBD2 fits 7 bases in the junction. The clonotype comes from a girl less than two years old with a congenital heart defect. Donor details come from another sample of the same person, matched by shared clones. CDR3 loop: CASSLDGGMDEQFF. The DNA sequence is TGTGCCAGCAGCTTAGACGGGGGGATGGATGAGCAGTTCTTC.